This T cell receptor beta chain came from a study of shared clonotypes between healthy human individuals. Germline V gene lookup returns CDR1 MNHNS and CDR2 SASEGT. This CDR3 is built from 15 residues. V lost 4 bases and J lost 0, with 7 bases in between. This table comes from immunoSEQ multiplex PCR, and its TCRdb copy is limited to in-frame clones, with some not included. This table has about 750,000 clones, nearly 95% appearing once. Naive CD8 cells lacked CD45RO and underwent positive selection for CCR7, leaving out terminally differentiated effector memory CD45RA+ cells. This chain links TRBV6-1 with TRBJ2-6; D remains ambiguous. The sample was naive CD8+ T cells sorted from blood. The receptor comes from a young man in good health. CDR3 region: CASSVEFSGANVLTF. The CDR3 nucleotides read TGTGCCAGCAGTGTGGAGTTCTCTGGGGCCAACGTCCTGACTTTC.